The rows below give T cell receptor beta chains drawn from one sample of a study of response to subunit inactivated influenza vaccine. TCRdb re-called the RT-PCR reads with MiXCR, one entry per CDR3 protein. The profile shows approximately 500,000 distinct CDR3 sequences, approximately 12% of them singletons. This sample comprised PBMCs from blood, obtained roughly 47 days after vaccination. All receptors derive from a man over 45 who received an inactivated influenza vaccine. Each CDR3 is given with its conserved first and last residue. The D gene is left open where the match is weak. The size field is filled for only some rows; it gives once, few, many or a size class.

clone_size	v_call	cdr3_length	j_call	d_call	cdr3_nt	cdr3_aa
NA	TRBV12-3/TRBV12-4	15	TRBJ2-4	NA	TGTGCCAGCAGCATACCGGGACCACTCCGAAACATTCAGTACTTC	CASSIPGPLRNIQYF
many	TRBV11-2	15	TRBJ2-1	TRBD2	TGTGCCAGCAGCTTAACTAGCGTTTCCTACAATGAGCAGTTCTTC	CASSLTSVSYNEQFF
NA	TRBV7-2	15	TRBJ2-6	NA	TGTGCCAGCACTCGTGGGGGCCCTGGGGCCAACGTCCTGACTTTC	CASTRGGPGANVLTF
NA	TRBV6-2/TRBV6-3	13	TRBJ2-5	NA	TGTGCCAGCTCCGGGACCAGGACGGAGACCCAGTACTTC	CASSGTRTETQYF
few	TRBV20-1	14	TRBJ1-4	NA	TGCAGTGCTAGTGAGATAGGGAAGGGTGAAAAACTGTTTTTT	CSASEIGKGEKLFF
NA	TRBV4-3	16	TRBJ1-4	NA	TGCGCCAGCAGCCAAGATTTGATCGGTTCGAACGAAAAACTGTTTTTT	CASSQDLIGSNEKLFF
NA	TRBV4-3	18	TRBJ2-7	TRBD2	TGCGCCAGCAGCCAAGATATAGTGCGGGAGGCCGACTCCTACGAGCAGTACTTC	CASSQDIVREADSYEQYF
many	TRBV7-2	15	TRBJ2-7	NA	TGTGCCAGCAGCTTAGGGGCTAGGAGTACCCACGAGCAGTACTTC	CASSLGARSTHEQYF
NA	TRBV2	16	TRBJ1-1	NA	TGTGCCAGCAGTGAGGCGGGTTTTGCCGCGAACACTGAAGCTTTCTTT	CASSEAGFAANTEAFF
NA	TRBV7-2	14	TRBJ1-1	NA	TGTGCCAGCAGCGAACAACCCCGAAGTTCTGAAGCTTTCTTT	CASSEQPRSSEAFF
few	TRBV24-1	17	TRBJ2-1	NA	TGTGCCACCAGTGATGTTACCGCAGGGATCGCGTACAATGAGCAGTTCTTC	CATSDVTAGIAYNEQFF
many	TRBV5-1	15	TRBJ1-5	TRBD1	TGCGCCAGCAGCGCGGGGACAGACCTCAATCAGCCCCAGCATTTT	CASSAGTDLNQPQHF
NA	TRBV20-1	17	TRBJ2-5	NA	TGCAGTGCTAGAGGACGAATTGGGGGACCGAAGCAAGAGACCCAGTACTTC	CSARGRIGGPKQETQYF
NA	TRBV6-1	17	TRBJ1-5	TRBD1	TGTGCCAGCAATGACAGGGGTAGGGCATATAGCAATCAGCCCCAGCATTTT	CASNDRGRAYSNQPQHF
few	TRBV4-2	13	TRBJ1-2	NA	TGTGCCAGCAGCCAAAGGCAGGGCAATGGCTACACCTTC	CASSQRQGNGYTF
few	TRBV4-3	17	TRBJ1-2	TRBD1	TGCGCCAGCAGCCAAGGTCCCGGGACAGGGGGAGGCTATGGCTACACCTTC	CASSQGPGTGGGYGYTF
NA	TRBV5-1	17	TRBJ2-1	TRBD1	TGCGCCAGCAGCTCGTCCCGGGACAGACTGATCTACAATGAGCAGTTCTTC	CASSSSRDRLIYNEQFF
few	TRBV7-8	15	TRBJ1-5	TRBD1	TGTGCCAGCAGCTTAAGCAGGGGGCGGGATCAGCCCCAGCATTTT	CASSLSRGRDQPQHF
many	TRBV24-1	14	TRBJ2-5	TRBD1	TGTGCCACTAGTCCGGGACAGGCGCAAGAGACCCAGTACTTC	CATSPGQAQETQYF
NA	TRBV4-1	16	TRBJ2-2	NA	TGCGCCAGCAGCCAAGACGGGACACGGATCACCGGGGAGCTGTTTTTT	CASSQDGTRITGELFF
NA	TRBV6-2/TRBV6-3	18	TRBJ2-1	TRBD2	TGTGCCAGCAGTTACTCTCGACTAGCGGGAGGGCCCGACAATGAGCAGTTCTTC	CASSYSRLAGGPDNEQFF
many	TRBV20-1	13	TRBJ2-1	NA	TGCAGTGCTAGAGATTTTGAATCTTTATTCGCGTTCTTC	CSARDFESLFAFF
few	TRBV20-1	14	TRBJ2-1	TRBD2	TGCAGTGCTAGAGAATCCCTAGCGGGAGCTGGGCAGTTCTTC	CSARESLAGAGQFF
NA	TRBV20-1	14	TRBJ1-2	TRBD1	TGCAGTGCTGCAGACAGGGGGCTGGGGTATGGCTACACCTTC	CSAADRGLGYGYTF
NA	TRBV7-8	14	TRBJ2-5	TRBD2	TGTGCCAGCGGCCTAGCGGGGGGTGGAGAGACCCAGTACTTC	CASGLAGGGETQYF
few	TRBV20-1	17	TRBJ2-1	TRBD2	TGCAGTGCTACACCGGGGGGACTAGGAAAACAATACAATGAGCAGTTCTTC	CSATPGGLGKQYNEQFF
NA	TRBV5-1	17	TRBJ2-2	TRBD2	TGCGCCAGCAGCGCCGGACTAGCGGGGCCAGGGACCGGGGAGCTGTTTTTT	CASSAGLAGPGTGELFF
NA	TRBV5-1	14	TRBJ2-3	TRBD1	TGCGCCAGCAGTCCGGGACAGGGTGCAGATACGCAGTATTTT	CASSPGQGADTQYF
NA	TRBV12-3/TRBV12-4	18	TRBJ2-6	NA	TGTGCCATCAGTTTAGCCCAAGGACGAGTCTCTGGGGCCAACGTCCTGACTTTC	CAISLAQGRVSGANVLTF
few	TRBV29-1	13	TRBJ2-1	TRBD1	TGCAGCGCCCGAGAGACAGGGCTCAGTGAGCAGTTCTTC	CSARETGLSEQFF
NA	TRBV4-2	14	TRBJ1-1	NA	TGTGCCATCAGCCCCGGGCTCGACTGCTCTGAAGCTTTCTTT	CAISPGLDCSEAFF
NA	TRBV20-1	15	TRBJ2-7	TRBD1	TGCAGTGCTAGTATGCATGGGACAGGAACCTACGAGCAGTACTTC	CSASMHGTGTYEQYF
many	TRBV7-8	15	TRBJ2-2	NA	TGTGCCAGCAGCTTATTTGGGGACAACACCGGGGAGCTGTTTTTT	CASSLFGDNTGELFF
few	TRBV6-5	14	TRBJ2-5	NA	TGTGCCAGCAGTTCCATGACTAGTTGGGAGACCCAGTACTTC	CASSSMTSWETQYF
many	TRBV6-1	15	TRBJ2-7	NA	TGTGCCAGCGAATCGTACGAGATGGGCTCCTACGAGCAGTACTTC	CASESYEMGSYEQYF
few	TRBV12-3/TRBV12-4	13	TRBJ1-2	TRBD1	TGTGCCAGCAGTTCACGGACAGGGTTTGGCTACACCTTC	CASSSRTGFGYTF
many	TRBV5-6	16	TRBJ1-6	NA	TGTGCCAGCAGCTTGTTGCGGCAGGCGAGTAATTCACCCCTCCACTTT	CASSLLRQASNSPLHF
NA	TRBV12-3/TRBV12-4	14	TRBJ2-7	TRBD1	TGTGCCAGCGCGGGGACAGGACTGTCCTACGAGCAGTACTTC	CASAGTGLSYEQYF
NA	TRBV4-2	16	TRBJ1-2	NA	TGTGCCAGCAGCCAAGATTTATCTGGCAGGGTCTATGGCTACACCTTC	CASSQDLSGRVYGYTF
NA	TRBV9	14	TRBJ1-1	NA	TGTGCCAGCAGCTCCCGGACAGACGGCTCTGAAGCTTTCTTT	CASSSRTDGSEAFF
NA	TRBV7-8	17	TRBJ2-3	NA	TGTGCCAGCAGGCCGCGTGGGCTAGCAATTAACACAGATACGCAGTATTTT	CASRPRGLAINTDTQYF
NA	TRBV4-3	13	TRBJ2-7	NA	TGCGCCAGCAGCCACACTGGGGGCGTCGAGCAGTACTTC	CASSHTGGVEQYF
few	TRBV2	16	TRBJ1-2	TRBD1	TGTGCCAGCAGCTCGGGACAGGGGACGCCTATTTCCGGCTACACCTTC	CASSSGQGTPISGYTF
few	TRBV4-3	16	TRBJ2-3	TRBD2	TGCGCCAGCAGCCAATCCGCGGCGGGAGGTCGAGATACGCAGTATTTT	CASSQSAAGGRDTQYF
NA	TRBV29-1	13	TRBJ2-7	NA	TGCAGCGTTGAAGATCGGGCAAAAGGAGAGCAGTACTTC	CSVEDRAKGEQYF
NA	TRBV7-9	13	TRBJ2-1	NA	TGTGCCAGCAGCTTAGATCTGAGCAATGAGCAGTTCTTC	CASSLDLSNEQFF
many	TRBV12-3/TRBV12-4	11	TRBJ1-4	NA	TGTGCCAGCAGTTTCGGGGAAAAACTGTTTTTT	CASSFGEKLFF
many	TRBV15	12	TRBJ2-2	NA	TGTGCCACCAGCAGAAATACCGGGGAGCTGTTTTTT	CATSRNTGELFF